This T cell receptor beta chain was identified in a study of blood T cell repertoires in COVID-19. Study summary: Acute and convalescent COVID-19 samples came from the United States, Italy and Spain.

Some clones are missing from TCRdb's copy, which holds only in-frame ones; the method was immunoSEQ multiplex PCR. The sample has a few hundred thousand clones; about four fifths are singletons. The study counted Cohort 3 donors as recovered given two negative PCRs, clearance, or symptom resolution. Trimming took 7 bases from V and 4 from J, leaving 11 bases between them. The CDR3 is made up of 12 amino acids. Germline CDR1 reads SEHNR; CDR2 reads FQNEAQ (reference sequence). This receptor was obtained from a man in his fifties who had recovered from COVID-19. The chain has TRBV7-9 and TRBJ2-7; D not certain. Input material: PBMCs or T cells enriched from blood (not recorded which). CDR3 coding DNA: TGTGCCAGCACCACGTCCTTGTACGAGCAGTACTTC. Its protein is CASTTSLYEQYF.